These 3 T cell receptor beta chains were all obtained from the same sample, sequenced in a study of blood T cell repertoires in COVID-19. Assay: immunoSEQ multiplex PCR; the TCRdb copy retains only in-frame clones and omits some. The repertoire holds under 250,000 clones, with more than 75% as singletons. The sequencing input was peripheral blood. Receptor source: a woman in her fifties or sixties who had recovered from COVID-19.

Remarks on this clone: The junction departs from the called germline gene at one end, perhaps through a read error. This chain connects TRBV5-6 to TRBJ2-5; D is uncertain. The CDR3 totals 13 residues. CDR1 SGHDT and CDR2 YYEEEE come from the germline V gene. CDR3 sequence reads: CASSLPGQGTQYF. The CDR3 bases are TGTGCCAGCAGCCTCCCAGGCCAAGGGACCCAGTACTTC.

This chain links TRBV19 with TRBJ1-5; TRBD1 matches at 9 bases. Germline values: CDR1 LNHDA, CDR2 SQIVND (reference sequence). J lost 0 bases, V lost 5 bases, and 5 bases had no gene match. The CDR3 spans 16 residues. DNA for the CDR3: TGTGCCAGTAGTCCCGGGACAGGGAATAGCAATCAGCCCCAGCATTTT. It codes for CASSPGTGNSNQPQHF.

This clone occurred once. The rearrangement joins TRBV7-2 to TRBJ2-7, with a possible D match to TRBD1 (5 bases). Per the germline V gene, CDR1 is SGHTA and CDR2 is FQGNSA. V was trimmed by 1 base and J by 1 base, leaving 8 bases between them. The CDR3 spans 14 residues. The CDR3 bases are TGTGCCAGCAGCTTAGGAAGACAGTCCTACGAGCAGTACTTC. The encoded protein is CASSLGRQSYEQYF.